A single sample is the source of the 16 T cell receptor beta chains below, sequenced in a study of low-dose radiotherapy and immunotherapy resistance in tumors. Time point meaning: before trial treatment. TCRs were put through approximately 20 PCR cycles of amplification with Phusion. A constant-region primer and the V-primer adapter served as the primer pair. TCRdb reprocessed the reads via MiXCR and lists one record per CDR3 protein. The sample consists of about 47,000 distinct CDR3 sequences, about 12% of them appearing once. The sample here was PBMCs, taken before treatment. The source of these receptors is a female donor with ovarian cancer.

This clonotype was observed at least ten times. This sequence joins TRBV9 and TRBJ1-5; D call uncertain. Trimming took off 0 bases at V and 0 bases at J, with 10 bases between the two ends. The CDR3 runs 16 residues. Germline lookup yields CDR1 SGDLS and CDR2 YYNGEE. This CDR3 is CASSVGSGVSNQPQHF. CDR3 DNA sequence: TGTGCCAGCAGCGTAGGGTCTGGGGTTAGCAATCAGCCCCAGCATTTT.

At least ten counts were recorded for this clonotype. The chain is built from TRBV7-9 and TRBJ2-3; D not resolved. CDR1 is SEHNR and CDR2 is FQNEAQ in the germline V gene (reference sequence). V lost 3 bases and J 4 bases, leaving 8 bases between the germline ends. The CDR3 has 13 amino acids. The CDR3 bases are TGTGCCAGCAGCTTGTCCGGAGCAGATACGCAGTATTTT. The encoded protein is CASSLSGADTQYF.

Note on this clonotype: With a far larger clone one base away, a read error is the likely cause. V usage is TRBV5-3 and J usage is TRBJ1-2, with TRBD1 as a possible D gene (6 bases). TRBV5-3 is an ORF; its function is uncertain. The CDR3 covers 13 residues. The CDR3 here is CASSSPGVHGYTF. CDR3 coding DNA: TGTGCCAGCAGCTCACCAGGGGTACACGGCTACACCTTC.

This clonotype was counted ten times or more. The chain links TRBV10-3 to TRBJ1-1; 8 bases map to TRBD1. CDR3 length: 14 amino acids. The V segment lost 5 bases and the J segment 1 base; nucleotides outside the gene matches: 3. The germline V gene encodes CDR1 ENHRY and CDR2 SYGVKD. CDR3 nucleotides: TGTGCCATCAGTCAGGGGGCGTCGAACACTGAAGCTTTCTTT. Residues: CAISQGASNTEAFF.

There are many counts of this clonotype. The gene calls are TRBV18 and TRBJ2-5, with no clear D. This CDR3 contains 12 residues. Trimming removed 3 bases at V and 2 bases at J, with 4 bases between. CDR1 is KGHSH, CDR2 LQKENI, per germline. The CDR3 bases are TGTGCCAGCTCACCCAAACAAGAGACCCAGTACTTC. Translation gives CASSPKQETQYF.

The rearrangement uses TRBV12-5 and TRBJ2-5, with TRBD2 matching over 11 bases. CDR3 length: 14 residues. The V gene end was trimmed by 7 bases and the J gene end by 5 bases; junction bases not matched to a gene: 6. CDR1 is LGHNT and CDR2 is FRNRAP in the germline V gene. This chain's CDR3 is CASAASGGIETQYF. In DNA form, the CDR3 reads TGTGCTAGTGCGGCTAGCGGGGGGATCGAGACCCAGTACTTC.

The table lists this clonotype with many counts. The CDR3 DNA reads TGTGCCAGCAGCACGCGAAGAAAGATCCGGGACACCCAAGAGACCCAGTACTTC. Protein product: CASSTRRKIRDTQETQYF. V usage is TRBV11-2 and J usage is TRBJ2-5, with a tentative D call TRBD1 (6 bases). CDR1 SGHAT and CDR2 FQNNGV come from the germline V gene. V was shortened by 5 bases and J by 1 base, with 23 bases between the two germline ends. The CDR3 loop spans 18 amino acids.

This clonotype has a count of ten or more. The J gene is TRBJ2-3, the V gene TRBV3-1; D is perhaps TRBD1 (5 bases). From germline, CDR1 is LGHDT and CDR2 YNNKEL (reference sequence). V was trimmed by 4 bases and J by 1 base, leaving 9 bases between them. The CDR3 runs to 14 residues. CDR3 coding DNA: TGTGCCAGCAGCCCTGTAGGGGGCACAGATACGCAGTATTTT. It codes for CASSPVGGTDTQYF.

In this sample, this clonotype turned up many times. The chain joins TRBV5-1 to TRBJ1-1; no definite D call. Germline V lookup: CDR1 SGHRS, CDR2 YFSETQ. The V end was cut by 7 bases, the J end by 4 bases, with 14 bases between. This CDR3 spans 13 amino acids. The DNA of the CDR3 is TGCGCCAGCGCAACGGGAATGGGCACTGAAGCTTTCTTT. Its translation is CASATGMGTEAFF.

This clonotype was seen ten or more times. This sequence joins TRBV5-1 and TRBJ2-1, with D tentatively TRBD1 (6 bases). The CDR3 loop spans 18 amino acids. Deletions cut 4 bases from V and 1 base from J, with 21 bases between. Per germline, CDR1 SGHRS and CDR2 YFSETQ. CDR3 protein: CASSPGAETGQSYNEQFF. Written as DNA, the CDR3 is TGCGCCAGCAGCCCCGGCGCGGAGACAGGACAATCCTACAATGAGCAGTTCTTC.

This clonotype showed up many times. V is TRBV19 and J is TRBJ2-1; 7 bases match TRBD2. With 7 bases clipped from V and 4 bases from J, the junction kept 7 bases outside the gene matches. Germline CDR1 is LNHDA and CDR2 is SQIVND (reference sequence). This CDR3 has 14 residues. CDR3 in DNA: TGTGCCAGTAAGGCGGGGGTCGCTTACAATGAGCAGTTCTTC. It codes for CASKAGVAYNEQFF. Complete variable domain (other parts from reference TRBV19 and TRBJ2-1): DGGITQSPKYLFRKEGQNVTLSCEQNLNHDAMYWYRQDPGQGLRLIYYSQIVNDFQKGDIAEGYSVSREKKESFPLTVTSAQKNPTAFYLCASKAGVAYNEQFFGPGTRLTVL.

This sequence joins TRBV3-1 and TRBJ2-5; 8 nucleotides match TRBD1. Germline loops: CDR1 LGHDT, CDR2 YNNKEL (reference sequence). After removal of 2 bases from V and 5 bases from J, the junction contained 7 bases not matched to a gene. The CDR3 contains 15 residues. The CDR3 region has the DNA TGTGCCAGCAGCCAACCATCCAGGGGGCGGGAGACCCAGTACTTC. It is translated as CASSQPSRGRETQYF.

The sample holds many counts of this clonotype. This chain connects TRBV10-2 to TRBJ2-7; possibly TRBD1 for D (5 bases). Trimming cost V 3 bases and J 5 bases, with 23 bases left between them. The germline V gene has CDR1 WSHSY and CDR2 SAAADI. The CDR3 extends over 17 amino acids. CDR3 protein: CASSDYGSGPAPHEQYF. The CDR3 coding sequence is TGCGCCAGCAGTGATTATGGTTCAGGGCCCGCGCCCCACGAGCAGTACTTC.

In this sample, this clonotype turned up many times. The J gene is TRBJ2-5, the V gene TRBV2, with 10 bases lining up with TRBD2. The CDR3 extends over 14 amino acids. Trimming removed 5 bases from V and 2 bases from J; junction bases left unmatched: 2. The germline V gene encodes CDR1 SNHLY and CDR2 FYNNEI. The CDR3 nucleotides are TGTGCCAGCAGTCGGACTAGCGGACAAGAGACCCAGTACTTC. This sequence encodes CASSRTSGQETQYF.

This clonotype was counted ten times or more. This chain connects TRBV2 to TRBJ1-1; TRBD1 might be the D (5 bases). The CDR3 is made up of 12 amino acids. Germline loops: CDR1 SNHLY, CDR2 FYNNEI. V lost 8 bases and J lost 6, with 13 bases in between. This CDR3 is CASHLGGSEAFF. CDR3 coding DNA: TGTGCCAGCCACTTGGGGGGTTCTGAAGCTTTCTTT.

This clonotype has a count of ten or more. The J gene is TRBJ1-1, the V gene TRBV9; 9 bases line up with TRBD1. The CDR3 contains 15 residues. V gave up 3 bases and J gave up 1 base; unmatched junction bases: 4. Per germline, CDR1 SGDLS and CDR2 YYNGEE. DNA for the CDR3: TGTGCCAGCAGCGCTCCGGGACAGGGGAACACTGAAGCTTTCTTT. Translation gives CASSAPGQGNTEAFF.